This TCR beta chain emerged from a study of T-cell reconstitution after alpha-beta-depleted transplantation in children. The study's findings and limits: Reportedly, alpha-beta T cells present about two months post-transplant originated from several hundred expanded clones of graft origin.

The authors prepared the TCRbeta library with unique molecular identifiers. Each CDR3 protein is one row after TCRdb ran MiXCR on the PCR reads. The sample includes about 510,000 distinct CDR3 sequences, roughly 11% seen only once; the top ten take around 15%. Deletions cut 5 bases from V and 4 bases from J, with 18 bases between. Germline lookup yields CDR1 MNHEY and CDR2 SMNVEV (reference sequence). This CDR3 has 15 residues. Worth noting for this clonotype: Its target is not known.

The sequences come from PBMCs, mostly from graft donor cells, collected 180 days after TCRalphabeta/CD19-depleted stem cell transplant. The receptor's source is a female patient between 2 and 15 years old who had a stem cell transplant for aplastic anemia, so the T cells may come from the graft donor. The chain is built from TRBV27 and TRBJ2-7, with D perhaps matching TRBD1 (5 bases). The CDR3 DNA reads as TGTGCCAGCAGTCCCTATATAAGGGGAACGTACGAGCAGTACTTC. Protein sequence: CASSPYIRGTYEQYF.